The 31 T cell receptor beta chains listed next were all sequenced from one sample in a study of a mutant IDH1 vaccine in newly diagnosed glioma. Antigens for these TCRs are unknown. TCRdb's copy holds only in-frame clones and misses some; the assay was immunoSEQ multiplex PCR. This table holds around 35,000 clones, 70% to 85% found once. As to time point: week 5, during vaccination. A 20-mer mutant IDH1 peptide at 300 ug was injected subcutaneously with topical imiquimod. Sequenced material: PBMCs, taken from a glioma patient whose treatment included an IDH1 peptide vaccine. The receptor set was obtained from a man younger than 45 with glioma.

The rearrangement links TRBV27 to TRBJ2-3, with 13 bases matching TRBD2. The CDR3 covers 18 residues. J gave up 5 bases and V 2 bases, and 10 bases lay outside the gene matches. The germline gives CDR1 MNHEY, CDR2 SMNVEV (reference sequence). This chain's CDR3 is CASSLMGTSGGGVDTQYF. The CDR3, as DNA: TGTGCCAGCAGTTTAATGGGCACTAGCGGGGGGGGTGTAGATACGCAGTATTTT.

The chain couples TRBV29-1 to TRBJ2-1, with D possibly matching TRBD1 (6 bases). The CDR3 spans 15 residues. Trimming stripped 3 bases from V and 10 bases from J, with 22 bases between. Germline V gives CDR1 SQVTM, CDR2 ANQGSEA. This chain's CDR3 is CSVELVGHHQGEQFF. DNA for the CDR3: TGCAGCGTTGAGTTAGTGGGACATCATCAGGGGGAGCAGTTCTTC.

Written as DNA, the CDR3 is TGTGCCAGCAGCCCCGCGGGGGGCACTGAAGCTTTCTTT. Encoded protein: CASSPAGGTEAFF. This sequence joins TRBV9 and TRBJ1-1, with D perhaps TRBD1 (5 bases). The V gene's germline CDR1 is SGDLS and CDR2 YYNGEE. The CDR3 has 13 amino acids. Deletions cut 4 bases from V and 4 bases from J, with 11 bases between.

The chain combines TRBV29-1 with TRBJ2-1; a possible D gene is TRBD2 (6 bases). Trimming pared 2 bases from V and 4 bases from J, leaving 15 bases between. The length of the CDR3 is 15 residues. Germline V gives CDR1 SQVTM, CDR2 ANQGSEA. CDR3 residues: CSVERGEARYNEQFF. The CDR3 DNA is TGCAGCGTTGAAAGAGGGGAGGCTAGATACAATGAGCAGTTCTTC.

The V gene is TRBV10-3, the J gene TRBJ1-4, with a possible D match to TRBD1 (5 bases). This CDR3 has 17 residues. The germline gives CDR1 ENHRY, CDR2 SYGVKD. V was trimmed by 3 bases and J by 12 bases, leaving 26 bases between them. In nucleotides, the CDR3 is TGTGCCATCAGTGACCCGGGGGACGGGGGACGTAATGAGGAACTGTTTTTT. Protein product: CAISDPGDGGRNEELFF.

The chain uses TRBV6-6 and TRBJ2-1; 7 bases map to TRBD1. The ends lost 8 bases at V and 9 bases at J; junction bases unmatched: 13. The CDR3 spans 14 residues. The germline CDR1 and CDR2 sequences are MNHNY and SVGAGI (reference sequence). The CDR3 here is CASWDSLFQSEQFF. DNA of the CDR3: TGTGCCAGCTGGGACAGTCTTTTTCAGAGTGAGCAGTTCTTC.

V usage is TRBV27 and J usage is TRBJ2-1; possibly TRBD2 for D (5 bases). The CDR3 contains 18 residues. Germline assignment: CDR1 MNHEY and CDR2 SMNVEV (reference sequence). Trimming took 3 bases from V and 0 from J, leaving 18 bases between them. CDR3 nucleotide sequence: TGTGCCAGCAGTTTCTTAGCGCCCAAAGAAAGCTCCTACAATGAGCAGTTCTTC. It translates to CASSFLAPKESSYNEQFF.

This chain joins TRBV15 and TRBJ1-5; no clear D gene. Trimming cost V 0 bases and J 7 bases, with 13 bases left between them. Germline values: CDR1 LNHNV, CDR2 YYDKDF (reference sequence). The CDR3 is 15 amino acids. As DNA, the CDR3 is TGTGCCACCAGCAGAGATTTACGGGGATCCCAGCCCCAGCATTTT. It specifies CATSRDLRGSQPQHF.

The chain has TRBV30 and TRBJ2-3, with 9 bases matching TRBD1. V shed 7 bases and J 5 bases; nucleotides not matched to a gene: 7. Germline V CDR1 and CDR2: GTSNPN, SVGIG (reference sequence). The CDR3 sequence is 13 residues long. The CDR3, as DNA: TGTGCCTCGACAGGGGGACGGTTAGATACGCAGTATTTT. This gives the protein CASTGGRLDTQYF.

The chain carries TRBV5-1 and TRBJ2-6; D call uncertain. The germline gives CDR1 SGHRS, CDR2 YFSETQ. V lost 4 bases and J 2 bases, leaving 7 bases between the germline ends. CDR3 length: 14 residues. In DNA, the CDR3 is TGCGCCAGCAGCCCCGAGGCTGGGGCCAACGTCCTGACTTTC. Encoded protein: CASSPEAGANVLTF.

The chain carries TRBV5-8 and TRBJ2-3; tentative D call: TRBD1 (6 bases). The CDR3 contains 15 residues. In germline, CDR1 is SGHTS, CDR2 YDEGEE. V was pared by 4 bases and J by 1 base, with 13 bases between. CDR3 region: CASSHRVRGTDTQYF. For the CDR3, the DNA is TGTGCCAGCAGCCACAGGGTTCGTGGCACAGATACGCAGTATTTT.

This clone is medium-sized within its sample. This chain connects TRBV5-6 to TRBJ2-3; D perhaps matches TRBD1 (6 bases). Trimming removed 0 bases at V and 6 bases at J, with 11 bases between. This CDR3 region has 14 residues. The germline gives CDR1 SGHDT, CDR2 YYEEEE. The CDR3 sequence is CASSLEGEWDTQYF. The CDR3 nucleotides are TGTGCCAGCAGCTTGGAGGGGGAGTGGGATACGCAGTATTTT.

The chain uses TRBV7-8 and TRBJ1-1, with TRBD1 matching 9 bases. The ends lost 5 bases at V and 1 base at J; junction bases unmatched: 8. The CDR3 is 16 amino acids. Germline V CDR1 and CDR2: SGHVS, FQNEAQ. The CDR3 region is CASSQPGTGPNTEAFF. The DNA for the CDR3 is TGTGCCAGCAGCCAACCCGGGACAGGGCCGAACACTGAAGCTTTCTTT.

This clone has a single count. The genes are TRBV28 and TRBJ2-7, with 8 bases lining up with TRBD1. Germline V gene data show CDR1 as MDHEN and CDR2 as SYDVKM. The length of the CDR3 is 16 residues. The ends lost 6 bases at V and 0 bases at J; junction bases unmatched: 10. The CDR3 coding sequence is TGTGCCAGCAGCCAGAACAGGGGGGAACCCTCCTACGAGCAGTACTTC. It is translated as CASSQNRGEPSYEQYF.

This clone was recorded once. This sequence joins TRBV5-6 and TRBJ2-1; weak D call: TRBD2 (6 bases). The CDR3 runs to 14 residues. The germline CDR1 and CDR2 sequences are SGHDT and YYEEEE. Trimming cost V 0 bases and J 6 bases, with 10 bases left between them. The CDR3 nucleotides read TGTGCCAGCAGCTTGGTGGAGGGAGGCAATGAGCAGTTCTTC. Protein: CASSLVEGGNEQFF.

This clone was counted only a few times. The chain links TRBV5-1 to TRBJ1-1; 9 nucleotides align to TRBD1. Germline V CDR1 and CDR2: SGHRS, YFSETQ. The ends lost 0 bases at V and 11 bases at J; junction bases unmatched: 2. This CDR3 region has 12 residues. The CDR3 bases are TGCGCCAGCAGCTTGGGGGACAGGGATGCTTTCTTT. Translated: CASSLGDRDAFF. The full variable domain, with the rest looked up from reference TRBV5-1 and TRBJ1-1, is KAGVTQTPRYLIKTRGQQVTLSCSPISGHRSVSWYQQTPGQGLQFLFEYFSETQRNKGNFPGRFSGRQFSNSRSEMNVSTLELGDSALYLCASSLGDRDAFFGQGTRLTVV.

This clone was seen a few times. The chain joins TRBV30 to TRBJ1-1; D ambiguous. Trimming removed 4 bases from V and 0 bases from J, with 12 bases in between. Germline V gene lookup returns CDR1 GTSNPN and CDR2 SVGIG (reference sequence). This CDR3 contains 14 residues. The CDR3 reads CAWIGVPMNTEAFF. In DNA form, the CDR3 reads TGTGCCTGGATTGGGGTCCCCATGAACACTGAAGCTTTCTTT.

The count of this clone is one. The rearrangement links TRBV4-3 to TRBJ2-7; 8 nucleotides align to TRBD1. Per the germline V gene, CDR1 is LGHNA and CDR2 is YSLEER. The CDR3 has 16 residues. The junction had 6 bases not matched to a gene; V was cut back by 2 bases and J by 0 bases. The CDR3: CASSQTWDRSSYEQYF. The CDR3 nucleotides are TGCGCCAGCAGCCAAACATGGGACAGGTCCTCCTACGAGCAGTACTTC.

The chain is built from TRBV7-2 and TRBJ1-5, with TRBD1 matching over 9 bases. The CDR3 sequence is 15 residues long. CDR1 is SGHTA, CDR2 FQGNSA, per germline. V lost 2 bases to trimming and J lost 7 bases; unmatched junction nucleotides: 6. CDR3 protein: CASSLSGTGKQPQHF. The CDR3, as DNA: TGTGCCAGCAGCTTATCCGGGACAGGGAAGCAGCCCCAGCATTTT. The whole variable domain, remainder taken from reference TRBV7-2 and TRBJ1-5, is GAGVSQSPSNKVTEKGKDVELRCDPISGHTALYWYRQSLGQGLEFLIYFQGNSAPDKSGLPSDRFSAERTGGSVSTLTIQRTQQEDSAVYLCASSLSGTGKQPQHFGDGTRLSIL.

This clone came up a few times. For the CDR3, the DNA is TGTGCCAGTAGTTCCACAGGGGGCGGGACTGAAGCTTTCTTT. Amino acid sequence: CASSSTGGGTEAFF. The chain recombines TRBV19 with TRBJ1-1, with 9 nucleotides matching TRBD1. The V gene's germline CDR1 is LNHDA and CDR2 SQIVND (reference sequence). CDR3 length equals 14 residues. V dropped 5 bases and J dropped 5; count of bases not matched to a gene: 6.

The chain uses TRBV20-1 and TRBJ1-2, with a possible D match to TRBD1 (6 bases). The germline V gene has CDR1 DFQATT and CDR2 SNEGSKA (reference sequence). V shed 6 bases and J shed 6 bases, with 8 bases lying between them. The CDR3 totals 10 residues. The chain's CDR3 is CSAGDNGYTF. CDR3 nucleotide sequence: TGCAGTGCAGGGGACAATGGCTACACCTTC.

CDR3 sequence (DNA): TGTGCCAGCAGTTTTCGGGTTGGTGGGAGAGCCTACGAGCAGTACTTC. It translates to CASSFRVGGRAYEQYF. The chain employs TRBV27 and TRBJ2-7; TRBD2 might be the D (5 bases). Trimming removed 3 bases from V and 2 bases from J, with 17 bases in between. Looked up from germline, CDR1 is MNHEY and CDR2 is SMNVEV (reference sequence). This CDR3 is 16 amino acids long.

The V gene is TRBV10-3, the J gene TRBJ2-1; D is unresolved. CDR1 is ENHRY and CDR2 is SYGVKD in the germline V gene. The CDR3 totals 15 residues. V was cut by 2 bases and J by 1 base, with 9 bases left in between. The CDR3 nucleotides are TGTGCCATCAGTGAGGGCCTACGTTCCTACAATGAGCAGTTCTTC. This translates into CAISEGLRSYNEQFF.

The chain links TRBV7-9 to TRBJ1-3; 7 bases agree with TRBD1. Germline-derived CDR1 and CDR2 are SEHNR and FQNEAQ (reference sequence). J lost 3 bases, V lost 7 bases, and 9 bases had no gene match. This CDR3 is built from 15 residues. CDR3 bases: TGTGCCAGCACCACCTCGACAGGGATTGGAAACACCATATATTTT. Its protein is CASTTSTGIGNTIYF.

The V call is TRBV5-4, the J call TRBJ2-1, with D possibly being TRBD2 (6 bases). This CDR3 is built from 15 residues. Deletions cut 6 bases from V and 2 bases from J, with 15 bases between. Germline lookup yields CDR1 SGHNT and CDR2 YYREEE (reference sequence). This CDR3 is CASNPTGVPYNEQFF. In DNA, the CDR3 is TGTGCCAGCAACCCGACGGGGGTTCCCTACAATGAGCAGTTCTTC.

V and J are TRBV30 and TRBJ2-2; 9 nucleotides line up with TRBD2. Unmatched junction bases numbered 5, after V lost 3 bases and J lost 6 bases. The length of the CDR3 is 14 residues. Germline lookup yields CDR1 GTSNPN and CDR2 SVGIG (reference sequence). This chain's CDR3 is CAWRTSGRPGELFF. DNA for the CDR3: TGTGCCTGGAGGACTAGCGGCCGGCCCGGGGAGCTGTTTTTT.

The chain employs TRBV30 and TRBJ1-4; 9 bases line up with TRBD1. V was clipped by 0 bases and J by 8 bases; unmatched bases: 4. The CDR3 length is 14 residues. Germline V lookup: CDR1 GTSNPN, CDR2 SVGIG (reference sequence). The CDR3 DNA sequence: TGTGCCTGGAGTGTACTACAGGGGGCCGAAAAACTGTTTTTT. This codes for CAWSVLQGAEKLFF.

This clone was seen a single time. The CDR3 DNA follows: TGTGCCAGCTCACCAGGTTTAAAAGGCAATCAGCCCCAGCATTTT. This translates into CASSPGLKGNQPQHF. The chain uses TRBV7-8 and TRBJ1-5; D remains unclear. V lost 8 bases to trimming and J lost 2 bases, with 16 bases between them. Germline V lookup: CDR1 SGHVS, CDR2 FQNEAQ. This CDR3 is 15 amino acids long. The variable domain in full, with the rest retrieved from reference TRBV7-8 and TRBJ1-5, is GAGVSQSPRYKVAKRGQDVALRCDPISGHVSLFWYQQALGQGPEFLTYFQNEAQLDKSGLPSDRFFAERPEGSVSTLKIQRTQQEDSAVYLCASSPGLKGNQPQHFGDGTRLSIL.

This sequence joins TRBV5-1 and TRBJ1-4, with D hard to call. The V end lost 5 bases, the J end lost 8 bases, and 13 bases lay between the germline ends. Looked up from germline, CDR1 is SGHRS and CDR2 is YFSETQ. The CDR3 length is 13 residues. The CDR3 loop is CASRNSFNEKLFF. The DNA for the CDR3 is TGCGCCAGCAGGAACTCATTTAACGAAAAACTGTTTTTT. Using reference TRBV5-1 and TRBJ1-4 for the parts outside the CDR3, the full variable domain is KAGVTQTPRYLIKTRGQQVTLSCSPISGHRSVSWYQQTPGQGLQFLFEYFSETQRNKGNFPGRFSGRQFSNSRSEMNVSTLELGDSALYLCASRNSFNEKLFFGSGTQLSVL.

The V call is TRBV5-4, the J call TRBJ1-2; D is uncertain. CDR1 is SGHNT and CDR2 is YYREEE in the germline V gene (reference sequence). This CDR3 region has 13 residues. The V end lost 3 bases, the J end lost 6 bases, and 12 bases lay between the germline ends. CDR3 nucleotide sequence: TGTGCCAGCAGCTCCCCACCCCCCCATGGCTACACCTTC. Residues: CASSSPPPHGYTF.

V gene TRBV14 combines with J gene TRBJ2-7, with D maybe TRBD2 (7 bases). Germline V lookup: CDR1 SGHDN, CDR2 FVKESK. The CDR3 consists of 18 residues. V lost 5 bases and J 0 bases, leaving 23 bases between the germline ends. CDR3 sequence (DNA): TGTGCCAGCAGCGAAACTTCCTGGCGGGGGCCGAGCTCCTACGAGCAGTACTTC. It translates to CASSETSWRGPSSYEQYF.